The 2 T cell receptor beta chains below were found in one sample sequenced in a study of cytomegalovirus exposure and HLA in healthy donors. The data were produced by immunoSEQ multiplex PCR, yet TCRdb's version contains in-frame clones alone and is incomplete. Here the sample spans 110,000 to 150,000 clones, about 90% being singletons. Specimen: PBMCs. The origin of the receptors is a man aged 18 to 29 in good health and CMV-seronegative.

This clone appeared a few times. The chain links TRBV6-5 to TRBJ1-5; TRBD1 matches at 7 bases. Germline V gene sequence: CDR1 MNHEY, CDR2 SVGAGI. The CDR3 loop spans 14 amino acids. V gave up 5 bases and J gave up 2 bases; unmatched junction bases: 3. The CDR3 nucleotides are TGTGCCAGCAGTCCCGGACAGGGCAATCAGCCCCAGCATTTT. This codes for CASSPGQGNQPQHF.

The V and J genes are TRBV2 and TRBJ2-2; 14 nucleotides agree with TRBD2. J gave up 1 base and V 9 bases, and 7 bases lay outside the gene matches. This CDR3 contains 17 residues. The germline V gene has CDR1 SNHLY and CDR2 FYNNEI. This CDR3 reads CASTGTSGSMNTGELFF. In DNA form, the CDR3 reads TGTGCCAGTACCGGGACTAGCGGGAGTATGAACACCGGGGAGCTGTTTTTT. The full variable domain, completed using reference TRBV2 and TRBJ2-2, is EPEVTQTPSHQVTQMGQEVILRCVPISNHLYFYWYRQILGQKVEFLVSFYNNEISEKSEIFDDQFSVERPDGSNFTLKIRSTKLEDSAMYFCASTGTSGSMNTGELFFGEGSRLTVL.